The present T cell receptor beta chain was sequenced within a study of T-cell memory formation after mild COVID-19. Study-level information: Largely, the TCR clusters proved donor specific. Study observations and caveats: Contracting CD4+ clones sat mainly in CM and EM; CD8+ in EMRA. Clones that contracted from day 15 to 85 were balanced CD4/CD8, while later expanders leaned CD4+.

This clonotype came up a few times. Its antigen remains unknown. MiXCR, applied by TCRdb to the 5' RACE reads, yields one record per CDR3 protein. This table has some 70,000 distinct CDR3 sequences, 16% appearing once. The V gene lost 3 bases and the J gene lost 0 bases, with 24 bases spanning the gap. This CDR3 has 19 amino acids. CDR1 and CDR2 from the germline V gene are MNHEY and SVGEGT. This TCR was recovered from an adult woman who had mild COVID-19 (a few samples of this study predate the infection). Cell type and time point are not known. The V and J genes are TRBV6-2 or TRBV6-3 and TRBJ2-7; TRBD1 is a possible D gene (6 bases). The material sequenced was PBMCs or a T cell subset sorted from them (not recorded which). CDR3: CASSYPQVWTEDSSYEQYF. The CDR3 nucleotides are TGTGCCAGCAGTTATCCCCAGGTTTGGACAGAGGATAGCTCCTACGAGCAGTACTTC.